One and the same sample provided the 27 T cell receptor beta chains below, sequenced in a study of human T cells and chemical hapten exposure. Time point of the sample: pre-sensitization, week 0. Treatment: therapeutic diphenylcyclopropenone sensitization with weekly scalp DPC. TCRdb used MiXCR to reprocess the RACE reads, holding one entry per CDR3 protein. The top ten clones hold approximately 2.8% of a sample with approximately 400,000 distinct CDR3 sequences, approximately 5.1% of them seen once. Source: whole blood, taken in connection with sensitization to the hapten diphenylcyclopropenone (DPC). All receptors come from a woman aged 45-60 years with alopecia areata. Some clones in this sample may be carry-over from other donors' samples.

V is TRBV12-3 or TRBV12-4 and J is TRBJ2-7, with 9 positions matching TRBD1. J was trimmed by 4 bases and V by 6 bases; bases with no gene match: 10. The CDR3 contains 15 residues. CDR3: CASSSGTGNKYEQYF. The CDR3 DNA reads TGTGCCAGCAGCTCCGGGACAGGGAATAAGTACGAGCAGTACTTC.

This clonotype was counted a few times. CDR3 sequence reads: CASSFQAGGQETQYF. CDR3 coding DNA: TGTGCCAGCAGTTTTCAAGCGGGGGGACAAGAGACCCAGTACTTC. This rearrangement joins TRBV7-7 to TRBJ2-5; 9 bases are shared with TRBD2. The V gene end was trimmed by 6 bases and the J gene end by 2 bases; junction bases not matched to a gene: 7. The CDR3 consists of 15 residues. Germline CDR1 reads SSHAT; CDR2 reads FNYEAQ (reference sequence).

This clonotype was seen only a few times. This chain uses TRBV12-5 with TRBJ2-6, with D perhaps being TRBD1 or TRBD2 (5 bases each). Germline V lookup: CDR1 LGHNT, CDR2 FRNRAP. V lost 6 bases and J 0 bases, leaving 18 bases between the germline ends. This CDR3 has 18 amino acids. The CDR3 is CASGPWGRMGSGANVLTF. For the CDR3, the DNA is TGTGCTAGTGGCCCTTGGGGACGGATGGGCTCTGGGGCCAACGTCCTGACTTTC.

This clonotype was seen only a few times. The J gene is TRBJ1-2, the V gene TRBV29-1; D not resolved. The germline V gene encodes CDR1 SQVTM and CDR2 ANQGSEA. Trimming removed 1 base from V and 2 bases from J, with 14 bases in between. The CDR3 spans 15 residues. The CDR3 sequence: CSVEVDQGTNYGYTF. The DNA for the CDR3 is TGCAGCGTTGAAGTTGATCAAGGTACGAACTATGGCTACACCTTC.

There are many counts of this clonotype. The chain recombines TRBV28 with TRBJ2-7; 7 bases match TRBD1. The germline gives CDR1 MDHEN, CDR2 SYDVKM. The CDR3 runs to 13 residues. Germline trimming cut 6 bases from V and 5 bases from J; bases unmatched to any gene: 7. CDR3 in DNA: TGTGCCAGCAGCCCCACAGGGGTCCACGAGCAGTACTTC. This translates into CASSPTGVHEQYF.

This clonotype has a handful of counts. The gene calls are TRBV6-2 or TRBV6-3 and TRBJ1-1; no clear D. CDR1 is MNHEY, CDR2 SVGEGT, per germline. The CDR3 has 15 amino acids. Trimming took off 6 bases at V and 0 bases at J, with 14 bases between the two ends. Written as DNA, the CDR3 is TGTGCCAGCAGACTGGACCCCCCAATGAACACTGAAGCTTTCTTT. The encoded protein is CASRLDPPMNTEAFF.

This clonotype was picked up many times. The chain's CDR3 is CASSLEPGLYFF. CDR3 nucleotides: TGCGCCAGCAGCTTGGAACCGGGACTCTACTTCTTC. This chain joins TRBV5-1 and TRBJ2-1, with a possible D match to TRBD2 (6 bases). Per germline, CDR1 SGHRS and CDR2 YFSETQ. Trimming took off 0 bases at V and 16 bases at J, with 14 bases between the two ends. The CDR3 is 12 amino acids.

This clonotype has at least ten counts. The gene calls are TRBV20-1 and TRBJ2-3; 7 positions agree with TRBD2. This CDR3 region has 16 residues. Germline CDR1 DFQATT, CDR2 SNEGSKA (reference sequence). J was trimmed by 9 bases and V by 0 bases; bases with no gene match: 15. The CDR3 sequence: CSARDHLAGASGTQYF. The CDR3 DNA sequence: TGCAGTGCTAGAGATCACCTGGCGGGAGCTAGCGGAACGCAGTATTTT.

V and J are TRBV4-1 and TRBJ2-7; D gene uncertain. The germline V gene has CDR1 MGHRA and CDR2 YSYEKL. V lost 4 bases, J lost 0 bases, and 7 bases lay in between. This CDR3 comprises 13 residues. Here the CDR3 reads CASSPLTSYEQYF. The CDR3 DNA is TGCGCCAGCAGCCCCCTCACCTCCTACGAGCAGTACTTC.

Many counts were recorded for this clonotype. The rearrangement uses TRBV7-6 and TRBJ1-1, with 9 positions matching TRBD1. Germline V gene data show CDR1 as SGHVS and CDR2 as FNYEAQ. This CDR3 region has 14 residues. The J segment lost 4 bases and the V segment lost 5 bases, leaving 5 bases of the junction unmatched. The CDR3 is CASSPQGALTEAFF. For the CDR3, the DNA is TGTGCCAGCAGCCCACAGGGGGCGCTCACTGAAGCTTTCTTT.

Concerning this clonotype: A far larger clone lies a single base away; this is likely a read error. The gene calls are TRBV3-1 and TRBJ1-2; tentatively, D is TRBD1 (6 bases). Looked up from germline, CDR1 is LGHDT and CDR2 is YNNKEL (reference sequence). The CDR3 totals 13 residues. CDR3 nucleotide sequence: TGTGCCAACAGCCCCGACAGGAACTATGGCTACACCTTC. Translation gives CANSPDRNYGYTF.

Many counts were recorded for this clonotype. The chain has TRBV28 and TRBJ2-1; 12 bases are a match to TRBD2. Germline CDR1 reads MDHEN; CDR2 reads SYDVKM. This CDR3 is built from 16 residues. Germline trimming cut 4 bases from V and 1 base from J; bases unmatched to any gene: 2. CDR3 coding DNA: TGTGCCAGCAGTTGGGGACTAGCGGGTTCCTACAATGAGCAGTTCTTC. Protein product: CASSWGLAGSYNEQFF.

The rearrangement joins TRBV5-1 to TRBJ1-2; D call uncertain. Germline loops: CDR1 SGHRS, CDR2 YFSETQ. V lost 0 bases to trimming and J lost 6 bases, with 15 bases between them. This CDR3 comprises 15 residues. Here the CDR3 reads CASSLAGRASDGYTF. The CDR3 bases are TGCGCCAGCAGCTTGGCCGGGAGGGCCTCTGATGGCTACACCTTC.

In its sample, this clonotype was seen many times. The chain couples TRBV7-2 to TRBJ2-2, with TRBD2 matching 10 bases. Germline trimming cut 5 bases from V and 4 bases from J; bases unmatched to any gene: 7. This CDR3 is built from 16 residues. Germline CDR1 is SGHTA and CDR2 is FQGNSA. The CDR3 DNA follows: TGTGCCAGCAGCATCCGGACTAGCGGATCCACCGGGGAGCTGTTTTTT. Translating gives CASSIRTSGSTGELFF.

This clonotype was seen a handful of times. The rearrangement links TRBV5-6 to TRBJ1-2, with D tentatively TRBD1 (5 bases). CDR3 length: 15 amino acids. Trimming took off 6 bases at V and 6 bases at J, with 21 bases between the two ends. Germline CDR1 is SGHDT and CDR2 is YYEEEE. This CDR3 is CASTPTGQSGDGYTF. The CDR3 DNA follows: TGTGCCAGCACCCCCACAGGACAATCGGGGGATGGCTACACCTTC. The full variable domain, with the rest looked up from reference TRBV5-6 and TRBJ1-2, is DAGVTQSPTHLIKTRGQQVTLRCSPKSGHDTVSWYQQALGQGPQFIFQYYEEEERQRGNFPDRFSGHQFPNYSSELNVNALLLGDSALYLCASTPTGQSGDGYTFGSGTRLTVV.

This clonotype turned up a few times. The chain joins TRBV6-2 or TRBV6-3 to TRBJ2-7; TRBD2 matches at 7 bases. In germline, CDR1 is MNHEY, CDR2 SVGEGT. V gave up 4 bases and J gave up 3 bases; unmatched junction bases: 9. This CDR3 is 15 amino acids long. CDR3 coding DNA: TGTGCCAGCAGTTTTAGCGGGTCGGTGGACTACGAGCAGTACTTC. Its protein product is CASSFSGSVDYEQYF.

V and J are TRBV7-2 and TRBJ1-4; D call uncertain. V was cut by 6 bases and J by 3 bases, with 5 bases left in between. CDR1 is SGHTA and CDR2 is FQGNSA in the germline V gene. The CDR3 extends over 12 amino acids. CDR3 nucleotide sequence: TGTGCCAGCAGTTCGTCTAATGAAAAACTGTTTTTT. Its translation is CASSSSNEKLFF. The full variable domain, with the rest looked up from reference TRBV7-2 and TRBJ1-4, is GAGVSQSPSNKVTEKGKDVELRCDPISGHTALYWYRQSLGQGLEFLIYFQGNSAPDKSGLPSDRFSAERTGGSVSTLTIQRTQQEDSAVYLCASSSSNEKLFFGSGTQLSVL.

This clonotype came up many times. The J gene is TRBJ1-5, the V gene TRBV29-1; D unclear. Germline assignment: CDR1 SQVTM and CDR2 ANQGSEA. CDR3 length: 13 amino acids. V shed 5 bases and J shed 4 bases, with 12 bases lying between them. CDR3 region: CSVSTSVNQPQHF. CDR3 DNA: TGCAGCGTTTCGACGTCCGTAAATCAGCCCCAGCATTTT.

The V call is TRBV30, the J call TRBJ1-1; 7 nucleotides match TRBD1. Trimming removed 5 bases from V and 6 bases from J; junction bases left unmatched: 9. The CDR3 contains 13 residues. Germline values: CDR1 GTSNPN, CDR2 SVGIG (reference sequence). The CDR3 DNA reads TGTGCCTGGGATACAGGGGCGGGCGCTGAAGCTTTCTTT. Translating it yields CAWDTGAGAEAFF.

The chain couples TRBV6-5 to TRBJ1-2; no definite D call. This CDR3 is built from 15 residues. Trimming pared 6 bases from V and 2 bases from J, leaving 16 bases between. CDR1 is MNHEY and CDR2 is SVGAGI in the germline V gene. CDR3 sequence: CASSLFQASNYGYTF. The CDR3 bases are TGTGCCAGCAGCCTGTTTCAAGCTTCGAACTATGGCTACACCTTC.

The CDR3 loop is CASSLGDRGQETQYF. Written as DNA, the CDR3 is TGTGCCAGCAGCTTGGGGGACAGGGGCCAAGAGACCCAGTACTTC. This chain connects TRBV7-3 to TRBJ2-5, with TRBD1 matching 10 bases. Germline values: CDR1 SGHTA, CDR2 FQGTGA. The CDR3 sequence is 15 residues long. The ends lost 3 bases at V and 1 base at J; junction bases unmatched: 2.

The sample holds many counts of this clonotype. This rearrangement joins TRBV20-1 to TRBJ2-3; possibly TRBD1 or TRBD2 for D (5 bases each). Germline lookup yields CDR1 DFQATT and CDR2 SNEGSKA (reference sequence). This CDR3 is 14 amino acids long. Trimming left V 5 bases short and J 2 bases short, with 14 bases between. The CDR3 loop reads CSASGTSNTDTQYF. The CDR3 bases are TGCAGTGCTTCTGGGACGTCCAACACAGATACGCAGTATTTT.

This clonotype was counted at least ten times. The rearrangement links TRBV7-9 to TRBJ2-7; D possibly matches TRBD1 or TRBD2 (5 bases each). With 7 bases removed from V and 1 base from J, the gap between germline ends came to 11 bases. The CDR3 sequence is 13 residues long. Germline loops: CDR1 SEHNR, CDR2 FQNEAQ (reference sequence). The CDR3 protein is CASMRDASYEQYF. In nucleotides, the CDR3 is TGTGCCAGCATGAGGGACGCGTCCTACGAGCAGTACTTC.

The V gene is TRBV30, the J gene TRBJ1-5; D remains unclear. The germline V gene has CDR1 GTSNPN and CDR2 SVGIG (reference sequence). The CDR3 runs to 14 residues. Trimming shortened V by 3 bases and J by 3 bases, and 12 bases separated the two germline ends. CDR3 bases: TGTGCCTGGAGCCCATGGAGGTCCAATCAGCCCCAGCATTTT. Amino acids: CAWSPWRSNQPQHF.

The chain links TRBV5-1 to TRBJ2-7, with 7 bases that match TRBD1. CDR1 is SGHRS and CDR2 is YFSETQ in the germline V gene. J lost 7 bases, V lost 0 bases, and 4 bases had no gene match. This CDR3 spans 13 amino acids. The CDR3, as DNA: TGCGCCAGCAGCTTGGATCCAGGGGGAGAGCAGTACTTC. Amino acid sequence: CASSLDPGGEQYF.

In its sample, this clonotype was seen many times. The chain has TRBV6-5 and TRBJ1-1; D remains unclear. Trimming cost V 0 bases and J 6 bases, with 38 bases left between them. The CDR3 length is 23 residues. CDR1 and CDR2 (germline): MNHEY, SVGAGI. CDR3 bases: TGTGCCAGCAGTTACTCGAACGTATCATTGATTGTTCGTCGTAGGGTGGTCGGCGCTGAAGCTTTCTTT. Protein: CASSYSNVSLIVRRRVVGAEAFF.

This clonotype was seen only a few times. The genes are TRBV29-1 and TRBJ2-5; 8 bases are shared with TRBD1. The CDR3 is made up of 14 amino acids. J was trimmed by 5 bases and V by 1 base; bases with no gene match: 6. Looked up from germline, CDR1 is SQVTM and CDR2 is ANQGSEA. The CDR3 DNA sequence: TGCAGCGTTGAAGGGACAGGGATGGCGGAGACCCAGTACTTC. It specifies CSVEGTGMAETQYF.